A selection of T cell receptor beta chains follows, all from one sample in a study of identifying expanded T cells in peripheral blood. TCRdb keeps only in-frame clones here, not all; method: immunoSEQ multiplex PCR. Counted here are more than 90,000 clones, roughly nine tenths occurring once; the ten biggest clones make up 17%. Sequenced input: blood. All receptors come from a person between 18 and 75 years old in good health. CDR3s include the opening cysteine and the closing phenylalanine or tryptophan.

cdr3_length: 15; v_call: TRBV4-2; j_call: TRBJ2-7; cdr3_aa: CASSQSQSRYNEQYF
cdr3_length: 15; v_call: TRBV4-1; j_call: TRBJ2-3; cdr3_aa: CASSQPLRRPDTQYF
cdr3_length: 14; v_call: TRBV6-5; j_call: TRBJ1-6; cdr3_aa: CASSLVQWSSPLHF
cdr3_length: 14; v_call: TRBV6-6; j_call: TRBJ1-6; cdr3_aa: CASSYETGGSPLHF
cdr3_length: 15; v_call: TRBV5-1; j_call: TRBJ1-3; cdr3_aa: CASSPEGQTYSTIYF
cdr3_length: 13; v_call: TRBV11-3; j_call: TRBJ2-1; cdr3_aa: CASSFSGYNEQFF
cdr3_length: 16; v_call: TRBV6-4; j_call: TRBJ2-3; cdr3_aa: CASSDSSSGGSDTQYF
cdr3_length: 15; v_call: TRBV5-1; j_call: TRBJ2-1; cdr3_aa: CASSLLRGDYNEQFF
cdr3_length: 12; v_call: TRBV28; j_call: TRBJ1-4; cdr3_aa: CPRWGAWEKLFF
cdr3_length: 13; v_call: TRBV10-3; j_call: TRBJ1-2; cdr3_aa: CAITPSWNYGYTF
cdr3_length: 14; v_call: TRBV9; j_call: TRBJ1-4; cdr3_aa: CASTPGATNEKLFF
cdr3_length: 14; v_call: TRBV19; j_call: TRBJ2-2; cdr3_aa: CASSQGADTGELFF
cdr3_length: 15; v_call: TRBV6-6; j_call: TRBJ2-4; cdr3_aa: CASSDSGGPKNIQYF
cdr3_length: 17; v_call: TRBV4-3; j_call: TRBJ2-2; cdr3_aa: CASSQGAGGANTGELFF
cdr3_length: 16; v_call: TRBV30; j_call: TRBJ1-2; cdr3_aa: CAWISGTGGSNYGYTF
cdr3_length: 15; v_call: TRBV5-3; j_call: TRBJ1-5; cdr3_aa: CARSFWTRAAEPQHF
cdr3_length: 14; v_call: TRBV27; j_call: TRBJ1-5; cdr3_aa: CASSFDFSQKPQHF
cdr3_length: 14; v_call: TRBV28; j_call: TRBJ1-2; cdr3_aa: CAHPDRGTGNGYTF
cdr3_length: 15; v_call: TRBV18; j_call: TRBJ1-4; cdr3_aa: CASSPFRAANEKLFF
cdr3_length: 15; v_call: TRBV19; j_call: TRBJ2-6; cdr3_aa: CASKVQGSGANVLTF
cdr3_length: 14; v_call: TRBV13; j_call: TRBJ2-3; cdr3_aa: CAATSGGSTDTQYF
cdr3_length: 15; v_call: TRBV5-1; j_call: TRBJ1-2; cdr3_aa: CASSQGRGQNYGYTF
cdr3_length: 16; v_call: TRBV21-1; j_call: TRBJ2-2; cdr3_aa: CASSHGSEPNTGELFF
cdr3_length: 16; v_call: TRBV7-6; j_call: TRBJ1-5; cdr3_aa: CASSSEGGSSNQPQHF
cdr3_length: 15; v_call: TRBV5-6; j_call: TRBJ1-5; cdr3_aa: CASGVTGALNQPQHF
cdr3_length: 16; v_call: TRBV2; j_call: TRBJ1-4; cdr3_aa: CASSEWTLEVNEKLFF
cdr3_length: 14; v_call: TRBV7-2; j_call: TRBJ2-5; cdr3_aa: CASSRGTVQETQYF
cdr3_length: 14; v_call: TRBV27; j_call: TRBJ2-5; cdr3_aa: CASSRAGTRETQYF
cdr3_length: 14; v_call: TRBV7-9; j_call: TRBJ2-7; cdr3_aa: CASSSGTTLYEQYF
cdr3_length: 15; v_call: TRBV7-7; j_call: TRBJ1-1; cdr3_aa: CASSQKGIRGTEAFF
cdr3_length: 14; v_call: TRBV6-5; j_call: TRBJ1-4; cdr3_aa: CASSLALTEGKLFF
cdr3_length: 15; v_call: TRBV7-2; j_call: TRBJ2-4; cdr3_aa: CASSLFGTPKNIQYF
cdr3_length: 16; v_call: TRBV27; j_call: TRBJ1-1; cdr3_aa: CASSLSRGVRNTEAFF
cdr3_length: 14; v_call: TRBV28; j_call: TRBJ1-5; cdr3_aa: CASRARRVIQPQHF
cdr3_length: 14; v_call: TRBV28; j_call: TRBJ1-5; cdr3_aa: CAGQGGTSNQPQHF
cdr3_length: 16; v_call: TRBV4-2; j_call: TRBJ1-2; cdr3_aa: CASSQDAAGGDYGYTF
cdr3_length: 13; v_call: TRBV9; j_call: TRBJ1-1; cdr3_aa: CASSVGGFGEAFF
cdr3_length: 17; v_call: TRBV5-6; j_call: TRBJ1-4; cdr3_aa: CASSFWGSLMKKGALFF